These 3 T cell receptor beta chains share one sample of origin, sequenced in a study of CD8+CD57+ T cells in acquired aplastic anemia. TCR beta VDJ and CDR3 profiling used genomic DNA as template. TCRdb passed the reads through MiXCR, listing each CDR3 protein once. The sample shows about 400,000 distinct CDR3 sequences, 55% to 70% of them seen only once. Sequencing input: sorted CD4+, CD8+, or CD8+CD57+ T cells (not recorded which) from PBMCs. Receptor source: a human donor in good health, serving as a control.

In this sample, this clonotype turned up many times. The chain recombines TRBV5-1 with TRBJ2-3; 8 bases align to TRBD1. Germline V gene sequence: CDR1 SGHRS, CDR2 YFSETQ. This CDR3 is built from 17 residues. V shed 6 bases and J 6 bases; nucleotides not matched to a gene: 18. CDR3 residues: CASTAEVFGQGPDTQYF. As DNA, the CDR3 is TGCGCCAGCACCGCGGAGGTTTTTGGACAGGGCCCCGATACGCAGTATTTT. Combining the CDR3 with reference TRBV5-1 and TRBJ2-3 gives the whole variable domain KAGVTQTPRYLIKTRGQQVTLSCSPISGHRSVSWYQQTPGQGLQFLFEYFSETQRNKGNFPGRFSGRQFSNSRSEMNVSTLELGDSALYLCASTAEVFGQGPDTQYFGPGTRLTVL.

Points on this clonotype: Being one base from a much bigger clone, this may be a read error. The chain joins TRBV9 to TRBJ1-1, with a tentative D call TRBD1 (5 bases). V lost 4 bases and J lost 6, with 19 bases in between. Germline V gives CDR1 SGDLS, CDR2 YYNGEE. The CDR3 has 15 amino acids. The CDR3 DNA sequence: TGTGCCAGCAGCTTAGACAGATCGGACAACGCTGAAGCTTTCTTT. Translating gives CASSLDRSDNAEAFF.

This clonotype showed up many times. The chain recombines TRBV2 with TRBJ2-1, with 9 bases that match TRBD1. Germline V gene sequence: CDR1 SNHLY, CDR2 FYNNEI. V dropped 6 bases and J dropped 9; count of bases not matched to a gene: 12. This CDR3 contains 15 residues. CDR3 amino acids: CASRVTGGPGSEQFF. CDR3 DNA sequence: TGTGCCAGCAGGGTTACAGGGGGCCCCGGGAGTGAGCAGTTCTTC.